The 5 T cell receptor beta chains below come from one sample, sequenced in a study of breast tumors, draining lymph nodes, adjacent tissues. From the multiplex PCR reads, TCRdb called clonotypes with MiXCR, one entry per CDR3 protein. This sample has 150,000 to 200,000 distinct CDR3 sequences; approximately 33% occur once, and the top ten carry around 4.1%. Samples came from axillary lymph nodes draining the breast cancer. Sequencing was carried out using axillary lymph node tissue. Source of these receptors: a female donor with breast cancer. Some clones in this sample may be carry-over from other donors' samples.

The rearrangement uses TRBV5-6 and TRBJ1-6; the match to TRBD1 covers 7 bases. V lost 4 bases and J lost 6; bases outside the gene matches: 13. This CDR3 has 17 amino acids. Germline V lookup: CDR1 SGHDT, CDR2 YYEEEE. The chain's CDR3 is CASSLPGQRALNSPLHF. CDR3 DNA: TGTGCCAGCAGCCTCCCGGGACAGAGGGCCCTTAATTCACCCCTCCACTTT. Supplemented by reference TRBV5-6 and TRBJ1-6, the full variable domain reads DAGVTQSPTHLIKTRGQQVTLRCSPKSGHDTVSWYQQALGQGPQFIFQYYEEEERQRGNFPDRFSGHQFPNYSSELNVNALLLGDSALYLCASSLPGQRALNSPLHFGNGTRLTVT.

A few counts support this clonotype. This clone may be a read error of a much larger clone one base away. Since no conserved phenylalanine or tryptophan closes the CDR3, a read error is the likely cause. The chain recombines TRBV7-2 with TRBJ2-7; D ambiguous. Germline assignment: CDR1 SGHTA and CDR2 FQGNSA. V was trimmed by 1 base and J by 4 bases, leaving 11 bases between them. The CDR3 length is 14 residues. The CDR3 spells CASSLGPPKYEQYL. In DNA, the CDR3 is TGTGCCAGCAGCTTAGGGCCGCCTAAATACGAGCAGTACCTC.

With respect to this clonotype: This could be a read error, since a much larger clone is one nucleotide away. V usage is TRBV6-2 or TRBV6-3 and J usage is TRBJ1-2, with D perhaps matching TRBD1 (5 bases). V lost 5 bases and J 5 bases, leaving 18 bases between the germline ends. Germline assignment: CDR1 MNHEY and CDR2 SVGEGT. There are 15 residues in the CDR3. The CDR3 DNA reads TGTGCCAGCAGTCACCAACCCCAGGGAAGTTATGGCTACACCTTC. Translation gives CASSHQPQGSYGYTF.

This clonotype showed up many times. This chain links TRBV7-9 with TRBJ1-2; 8 bases line up with TRBD1. The length of the CDR3 is 15 residues. After removal of 2 bases from V and 2 bases from J, the junction contained 4 bases not matched to a gene. Germline-derived CDR1 and CDR2 are SEHNR and FQNEAQ (reference sequence). The chain's CDR3 is CASSLPHRGNYGYTF. The CDR3 nucleotides are TGTGCCAGCAGCTTACCCCACAGGGGGAACTATGGCTACACCTTC.

As concerns this clonotype: One junction end does not reproduce the germline sequence, and a read error may be involved. The chain links TRBV7-7 to TRBJ2-5; possibly TRBD2 for D (6 bases). Germline V gene lookup returns CDR1 SSHAT and CDR2 FNYEAQ (reference sequence). This CDR3 contains 15 residues. The DNA for the CDR3 is TGTGCTAGCAGCCTGGGACGGAGGGCCGGGGAGACCCAGTACTTC. It specifies CASSLGRRAGETQYF.